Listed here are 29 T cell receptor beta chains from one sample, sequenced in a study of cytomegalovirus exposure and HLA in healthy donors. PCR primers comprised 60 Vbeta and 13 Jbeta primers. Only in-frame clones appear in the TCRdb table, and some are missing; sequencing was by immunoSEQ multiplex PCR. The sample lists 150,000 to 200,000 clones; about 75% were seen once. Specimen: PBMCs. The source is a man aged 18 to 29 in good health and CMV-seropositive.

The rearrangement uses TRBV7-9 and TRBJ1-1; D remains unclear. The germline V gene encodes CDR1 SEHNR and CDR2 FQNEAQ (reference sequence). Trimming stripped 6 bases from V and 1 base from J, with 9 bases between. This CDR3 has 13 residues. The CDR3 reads CASRGPQNTEAFF. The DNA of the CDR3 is TGTGCCAGCAGGGGCCCTCAGAACACTGAAGCTTTCTTT.

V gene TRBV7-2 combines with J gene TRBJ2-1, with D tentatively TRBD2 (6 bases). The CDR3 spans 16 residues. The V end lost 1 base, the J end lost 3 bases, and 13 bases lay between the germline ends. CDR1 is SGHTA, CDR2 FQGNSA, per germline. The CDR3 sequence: CASSLVPAGSYNEQFF. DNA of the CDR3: TGTGCCAGCAGCTTAGTCCCAGCGGGTAGCTACAATGAGCAGTTCTTC.

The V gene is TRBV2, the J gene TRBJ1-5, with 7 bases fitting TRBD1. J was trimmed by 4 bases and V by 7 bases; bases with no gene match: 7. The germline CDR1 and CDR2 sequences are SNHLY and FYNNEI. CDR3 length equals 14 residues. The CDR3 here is CASNLDRTNQPQHF. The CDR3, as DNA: TGTGCCAGCAATTTGGACAGGACAAATCAGCCCCAGCATTTT.

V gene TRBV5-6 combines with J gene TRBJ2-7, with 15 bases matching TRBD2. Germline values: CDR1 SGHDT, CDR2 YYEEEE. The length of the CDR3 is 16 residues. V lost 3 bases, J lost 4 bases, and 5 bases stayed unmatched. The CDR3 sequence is CASSSGLAGGWYEQYF. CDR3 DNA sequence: TGTGCCAGCAGCTCGGGACTAGCGGGAGGATGGTACGAGCAGTACTTC.

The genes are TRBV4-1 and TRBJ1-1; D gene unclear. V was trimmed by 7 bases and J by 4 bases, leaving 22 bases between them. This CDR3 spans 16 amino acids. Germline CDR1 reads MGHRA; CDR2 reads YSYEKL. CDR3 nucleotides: TGCGCCAGCACCCCAGAGGGAGCCAGGCGGGGCACTGAAGCTTTCTTT. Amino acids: CASTPEGARRGTEAFF.

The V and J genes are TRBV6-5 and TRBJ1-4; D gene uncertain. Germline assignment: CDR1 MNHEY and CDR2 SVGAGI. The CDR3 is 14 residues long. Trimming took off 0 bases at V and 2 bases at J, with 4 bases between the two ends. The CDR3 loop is CASSYSSTNEKLFF. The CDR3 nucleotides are TGTGCCAGCAGTTACTCGTCGACTAATGAAAAACTGTTTTTT.

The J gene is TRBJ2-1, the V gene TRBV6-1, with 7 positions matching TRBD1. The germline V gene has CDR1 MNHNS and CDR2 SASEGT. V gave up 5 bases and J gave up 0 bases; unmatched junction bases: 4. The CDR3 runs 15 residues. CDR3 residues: CASSPGQSSYNEQFF. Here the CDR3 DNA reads TGTGCCAGCAGTCCGGGACAGAGCTCCTACAATGAGCAGTTCTTC.

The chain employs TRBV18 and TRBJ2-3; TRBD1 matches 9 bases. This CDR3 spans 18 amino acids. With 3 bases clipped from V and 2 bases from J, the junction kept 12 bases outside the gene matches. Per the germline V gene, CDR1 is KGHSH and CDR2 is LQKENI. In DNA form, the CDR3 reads TGTGCCAGCTCACCGTCGATATCCGGGACAGGGACCACAGATACGCAGTATTTT. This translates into CASSPSISGTGTTDTQYF.

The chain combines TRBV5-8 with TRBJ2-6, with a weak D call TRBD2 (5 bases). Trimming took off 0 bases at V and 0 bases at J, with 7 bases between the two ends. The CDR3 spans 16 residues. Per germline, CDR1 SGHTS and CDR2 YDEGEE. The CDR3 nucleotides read TGTGCCAGCAGCTTGGGGGAGAGCTCTGGGGCCAACGTCCTGACTTTC. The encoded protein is CASSLGESSGANVLTF.

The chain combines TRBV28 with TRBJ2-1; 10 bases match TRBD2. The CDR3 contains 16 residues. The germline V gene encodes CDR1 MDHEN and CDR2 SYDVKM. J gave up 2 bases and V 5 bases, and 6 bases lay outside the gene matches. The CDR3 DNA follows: TGTGCCAGCAGTACCGCTAGCGGGGGCCCCTACAATGAGCAGTTCTTC. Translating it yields CASSTASGGPYNEQFF.

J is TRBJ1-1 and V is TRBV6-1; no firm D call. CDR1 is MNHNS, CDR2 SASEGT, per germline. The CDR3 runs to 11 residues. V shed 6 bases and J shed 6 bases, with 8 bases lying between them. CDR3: CASSEGAEAFF. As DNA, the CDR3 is TGTGCCAGCAGCGAGGGTGCTGAAGCTTTCTTT.

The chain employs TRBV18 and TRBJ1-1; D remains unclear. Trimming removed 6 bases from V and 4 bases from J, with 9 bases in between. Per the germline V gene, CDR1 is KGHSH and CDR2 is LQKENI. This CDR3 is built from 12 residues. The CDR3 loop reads CASSSRFTEAFF. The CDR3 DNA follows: TGTGCCAGCTCGTCCAGATTCACTGAAGCTTTCTTT.

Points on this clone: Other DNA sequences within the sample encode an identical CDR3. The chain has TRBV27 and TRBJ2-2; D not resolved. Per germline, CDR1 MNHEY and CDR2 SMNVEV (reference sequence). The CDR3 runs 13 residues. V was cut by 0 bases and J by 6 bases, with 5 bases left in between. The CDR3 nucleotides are TGTGCCAGCAGTTTATCTGGAGCCGGGGAGCTGTTTTTT. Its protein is CASSLSGAGELFF.

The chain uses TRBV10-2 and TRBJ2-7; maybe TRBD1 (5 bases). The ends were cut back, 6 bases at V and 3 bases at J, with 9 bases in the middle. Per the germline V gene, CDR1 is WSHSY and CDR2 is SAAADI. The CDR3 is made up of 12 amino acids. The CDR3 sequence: CASRDTHYEQYF. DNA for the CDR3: TGCGCCAGCAGGGACACCCACTACGAGCAGTACTTC.

The CDR3: CASSRGGRITEAFF. The CDR3 DNA follows: TGTGCCAGCAGCCGGGGGGGGCGAATCACTGAAGCTTTCTTT. This chain links TRBV5-4 with TRBJ1-1, with D possibly TRBD1 on 6 matching bases. Germline V gives CDR1 SGHNT, CDR2 YYREEE (reference sequence). The CDR3 length is 14 residues. V was pared by 4 bases and J by 4 bases, with 14 bases between.

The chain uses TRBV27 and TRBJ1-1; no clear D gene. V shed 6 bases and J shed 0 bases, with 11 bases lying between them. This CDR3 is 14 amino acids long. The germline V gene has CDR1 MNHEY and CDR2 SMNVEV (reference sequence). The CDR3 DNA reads TGTGCCAGCAGGCAGGCCGGAATGAACACTGAAGCTTTCTTT. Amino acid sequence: CASRQAGMNTEAFF.

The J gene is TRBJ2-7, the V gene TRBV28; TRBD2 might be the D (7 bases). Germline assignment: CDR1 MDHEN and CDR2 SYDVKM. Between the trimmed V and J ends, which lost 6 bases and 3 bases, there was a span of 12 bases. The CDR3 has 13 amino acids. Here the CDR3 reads CASRGGANYEQYF. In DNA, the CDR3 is TGTGCCAGCAGGGGGGGGGCCAACTACGAGCAGTACTTC.

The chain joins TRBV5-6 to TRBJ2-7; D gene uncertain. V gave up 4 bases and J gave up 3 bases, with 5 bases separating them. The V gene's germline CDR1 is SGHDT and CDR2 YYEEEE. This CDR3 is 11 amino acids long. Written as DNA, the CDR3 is TGTGCCAGCAGCGACAACTACGAGCAGTACTTC. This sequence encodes CASSDNYEQYF. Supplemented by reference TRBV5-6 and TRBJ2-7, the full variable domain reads DAGVTQSPTHLIKTRGQQVTLRCSPKSGHDTVSWYQQALGQGPQFIFQYYEEEERQRGNFPDRFSGHQFPNYSSELNVNALLLGDSALYLCASSDNYEQYFGPGTRLTVT.

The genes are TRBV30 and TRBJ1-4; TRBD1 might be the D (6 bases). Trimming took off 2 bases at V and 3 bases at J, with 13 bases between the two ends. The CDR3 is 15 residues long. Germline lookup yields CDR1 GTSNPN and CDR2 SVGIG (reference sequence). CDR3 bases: TGTGCCTGGAGTCGTACGAAGGGGGCTAATGAAAAACTGTTTTTT. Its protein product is CAWSRTKGANEKLFF.

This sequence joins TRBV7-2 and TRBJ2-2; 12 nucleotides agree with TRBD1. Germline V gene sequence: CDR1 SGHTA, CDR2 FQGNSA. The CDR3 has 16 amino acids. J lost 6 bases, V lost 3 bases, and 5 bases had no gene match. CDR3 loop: CASSFGTGGLAGELFF. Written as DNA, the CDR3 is TGTGCCAGCAGCTTTGGGACAGGGGGCCTGGCCGGGGAGCTGTTTTTT.

CDR3: CAWSPVQAGAEQYF. The CDR3 DNA reads as TGTGCCTGGAGTCCAGTCCAAGCGGGAGCCGAGCAGTACTTC. This chain uses TRBV30 with TRBJ2-7; 8 bases match TRBD2. CDR3 length equals 14 residues. From germline, CDR1 is GTSNPN and CDR2 SVGIG (reference sequence). Losses at the gene ends were 2 bases for V and 6 bases for J; bases not matched to a gene: 9.

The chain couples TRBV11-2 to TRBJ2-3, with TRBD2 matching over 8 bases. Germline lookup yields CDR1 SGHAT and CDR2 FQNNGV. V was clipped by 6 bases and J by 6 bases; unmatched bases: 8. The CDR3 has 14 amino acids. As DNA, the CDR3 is TGTGCCAGCAGGTCTGCGGGAGGATCGGATACGCAGTATTTT. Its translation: CASRSAGGSDTQYF.

CDR3 region: CASSVRLMGYGYTF. The CDR3 region has the DNA TGTGCCAGCAGTGTCAGGCTAATGGGCTATGGCTACACCTTC. This chain connects TRBV28 to TRBJ1-2; no firm D call. V was shortened by 5 bases and J by 4 bases, with 14 bases between the two germline ends. The germline CDR1 and CDR2 sequences are MDHEN and SYDVKM. CDR3 length: 14 residues.

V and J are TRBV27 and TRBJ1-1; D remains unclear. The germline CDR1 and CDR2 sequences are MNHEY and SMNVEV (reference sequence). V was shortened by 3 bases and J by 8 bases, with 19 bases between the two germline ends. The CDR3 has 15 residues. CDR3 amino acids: CASSFRPGLGREAFF. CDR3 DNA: TGTGCCAGCAGTTTCCGTCCGGGATTGGGAAGAGAAGCTTTCTTT.

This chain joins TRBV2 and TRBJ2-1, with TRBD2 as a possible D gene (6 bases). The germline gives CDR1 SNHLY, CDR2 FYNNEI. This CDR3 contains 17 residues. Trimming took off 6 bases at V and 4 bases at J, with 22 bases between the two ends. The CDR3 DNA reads TGTGCCAGCAGGCCACCCTCTGGGACTGAACGATACAATGAGCAGTTCTTC. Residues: CASRPPSGTERYNEQFF.

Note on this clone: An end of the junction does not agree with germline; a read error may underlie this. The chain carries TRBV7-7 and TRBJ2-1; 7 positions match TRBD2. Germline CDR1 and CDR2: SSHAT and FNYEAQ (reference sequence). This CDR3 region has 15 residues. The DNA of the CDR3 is TGTGCTAGCAGCTTAGGAGGCGGGAGTCACAATGAGCAGTTCTTC. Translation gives CASSLGGGSHNEQFF.

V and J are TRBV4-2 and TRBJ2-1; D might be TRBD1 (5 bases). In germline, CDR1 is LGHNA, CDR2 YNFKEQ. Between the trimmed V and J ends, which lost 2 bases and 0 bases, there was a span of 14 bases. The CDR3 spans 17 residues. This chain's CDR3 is CASSQPLDSSSYNEQFF. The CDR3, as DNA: TGTGCCAGCAGCCAACCCTTAGACAGCTCCTCCTACAATGAGCAGTTCTTC.

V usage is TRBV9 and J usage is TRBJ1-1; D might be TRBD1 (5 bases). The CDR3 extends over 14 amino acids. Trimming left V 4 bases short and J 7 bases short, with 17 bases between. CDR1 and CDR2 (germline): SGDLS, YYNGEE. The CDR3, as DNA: TGTGCCAGCAGCCCGAGGGGTCGGGGGGATGAAGCTTTCTTT. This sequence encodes CASSPRGRGDEAFF.

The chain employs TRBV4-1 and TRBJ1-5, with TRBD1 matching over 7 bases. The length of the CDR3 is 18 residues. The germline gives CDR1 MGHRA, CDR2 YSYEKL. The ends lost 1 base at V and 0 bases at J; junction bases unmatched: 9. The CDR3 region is CASSQGGTEYYSNQPQHF. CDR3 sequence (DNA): TGCGCCAGCAGCCAAGGGGGGACAGAGTATTATAGCAATCAGCCCCAGCATTTT.